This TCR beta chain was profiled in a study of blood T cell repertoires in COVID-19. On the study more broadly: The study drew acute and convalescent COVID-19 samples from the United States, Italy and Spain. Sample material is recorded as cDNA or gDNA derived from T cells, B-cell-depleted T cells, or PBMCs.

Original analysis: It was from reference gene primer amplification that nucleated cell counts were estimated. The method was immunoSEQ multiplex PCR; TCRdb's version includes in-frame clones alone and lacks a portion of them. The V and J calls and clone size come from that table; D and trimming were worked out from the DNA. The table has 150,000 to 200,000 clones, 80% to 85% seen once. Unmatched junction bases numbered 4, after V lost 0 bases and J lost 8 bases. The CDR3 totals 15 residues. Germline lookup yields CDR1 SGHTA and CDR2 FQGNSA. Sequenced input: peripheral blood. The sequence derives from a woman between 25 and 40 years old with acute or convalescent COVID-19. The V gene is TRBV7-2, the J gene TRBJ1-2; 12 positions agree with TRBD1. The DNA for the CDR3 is TGTGCCAGCAGCTTAGCGCGGGACAGGGGGCGAGGCTACACCTTC. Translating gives CASSLARDRGRGYTF.